Listed below are T cell receptor beta chains from one sample, sequenced in a study of blood T cell repertoires in COVID-19. Sequencing used immunoSEQ multiplex PCR; TCRdb keeps in-frame clones, though not all of them. The sample yields 30,000 to 40,000 clones, around 87% seen once. The sample taken for sequencing was peripheral blood. These receptors were obtained from a man aged 65 to 85 with acute or convalescent COVID-19. Both conserved end residues are part of each CDR3.

>TRBV7-2|TRBJ2-7
CASSLAGPTGVRSEQYF
>TRBV5-4|TRBJ1-5
CASSYGGQPQHF
>TRBV7-7|TRBJ2-5
CASSSGTQETQYF
>TRBV28|TRBJ2-7
CASSLGGIGEQYF
>TRBV5-1|TRBJ1-4
CASSLNSQGSEKLFF
>TRBV18|TRBJ2-7
CASSPIAEDEQYF
>TRBV5-1|TRBJ2-7
CASSSLAGAGEQYF
>TRBV27|TRBJ2-7
CASSTGQGVSHYEQYF
>TRBV15|TRBJ2-1
CATGDLGTLTYNEQFF
>TRBV7-8|TRBJ1-3
CASSLRAGFSGNTIYF
>TRBV11-2|TRBJ1-1
CASSPAGGGTEAFF
>TRBV7-9|TRBJ2-5
CASSPGTAIETQYF
>TRBV27|TRBJ1-5
CASSLRGEDQPQHF
>TRBV19|TRBJ2-1
CASQPLDREDNEQFF
>TRBV18|TRBJ1-1
CASAGQVTEAFF
>TRBV7-3|TRBJ2-1
CASSSTGFNEQFF
>TRBV27|TRBJ1-5
CASRPGETQPQHF
>TRBV11-2|TRBJ1-2
CASSLDLGQGAGSGYTF
>TRBV7-2|TRBJ1-6
CASSITGISSYNSPLHF
>TRBV5-6|TRBJ2-1
CASSPNLHKRYNEQFF
>TRBV7-3|TRBJ1-1
CASSFQGSDTEAFF
>TRBV6-5|TRBJ2-1
CASAPRGGANNEQFF